The rows below give T cell receptor beta chains drawn from one sample of a study of beta chain features in type 1 diabetes. Here immunoSEQ multiplex PCR was the method, and the copy in TCRdb shows in-frame clones only, minus some. Of about 150,000 clones in the sample, over 8.5% were seen once. Specimen: central memory CD4+ T cells from blood. The receptor set was obtained from a man between 18 and 35 years old in good health. Both conserved end residues are part of each CDR3. The D gene is left open where the match is weak. The size field is filled for only some rows; it gives once, few, many or a size class.

clone_size j_call v_call d_call cdr3_aa cdr3_nt
NA TRBJ1-2 TRBV12-5 NA CASGLLLGTDKNYGYTF TGTGCTAGTGGTTTGTTACTCGGGACCGACAAGAACTATGGCTACACCTTC
few TRBJ2-3 TRBV7-2 NA CASSSYVDTQYF TGTGCCAGCAGCTCGTATGTGGATACGCAGTATTTT
NA TRBJ2-3 TRBV9 NA CASSLGGSTDTQYF TGTGCCAGCAGCCTGGGAGGTAGCACAGATACGCAGTATTTT
once TRBJ1-1 TRBV4-2 NA CASSQDSQGRTEAFF TGTGCCAGCAGCCAAGATTCGCAGGGGCGGACTGAAGCTTTCTTT
few TRBJ2-3 TRBV9 TRBD2 CASSLGASGNTDTQYF TGTGCCAGCAGCCTCGGGGCTAGCGGAAACACAGATACGCAGTATTTT
NA TRBJ2-7 TRBV1 NA CTSSQESGTADCYEQYF TGCACCAGCAGCCAGGAATCCGGGACGGCGGACTGCTACGAGCAGTACTTC
many TRBJ1-5 TRBV7-9 TRBD1 CASSLGQASNQPQHF TGTGCCAGCAGCTTGGGACAGGCTAGCAATCAGCCCCAGCATTTT
few TRBJ1-6 TRBV10-3 NA CAISEAAYNSPLHF TGTGCCATCAGTGAGGCGGCGTATAATTCACCCCTCCACTTT
few TRBJ2-1 TRBV9 TRBD2 CASSIRTSGGSEQFF TGTGCCAGCAGCATCCGGACTAGCGGGGGAAGTGAGCAGTTCTTC
NA TRBJ2-3 TRBV4-1 NA CASSQDAASGSTDTQYF TGCGCCAGCAGCCAAGATGCTGCCAGCGGGAGCACAGATACGCAGTATTTT
NA TRBJ2-7 TRBV7-9 TRBD2 CASSPGRDGTYEQYF TGTGCCAGCAGCCCCGGGAGGGACGGGACCTACGAGCAGTACTTC
NA TRBJ1-1 TRBV29-1 NA CSVVQGGVEAFF TGCAGCGTTGTGCAAGGGGGGGTTGAAGCTTTCTTT
NA TRBJ2-7 TRBV6-5 NA CASSKPGGSEQYF TGTGCCAGTTCCAAGCCGGGGGGCTCCGAGCAGTACTTC
NA TRBJ2-1 TRBV30 NA CAWSGGGGYYNEQFF TGTGCCTGGAGTGGAGGGGGGGGTTACTACAATGAGCAGTTCTTC
NA TRBJ1-1 TRBV5-6 NA CASSEPGVSGDEAFF TGTGCCAGCAGCGAACCAGGGGTATCGGGAGATGAAGCTTTCTTT
few TRBJ2-7 TRBV7-2 NA CASSLSSGVAYEQYF TGTGCCAGCAGCTTATCTTCGGGAGTGGCCTACGAGCAGTACTTC
NA TRBJ1-2 TRBV6-5 NA CASSPLDRPGGYTF TGTGCCAGCAGTCCATTAGACCGGCCGGGTGGCTACACCTTC
NA TRBJ2-3 TRBV5-1 TRBD1 CASRTGVSTDTQYF TGCGCCAGCAGGACAGGGGTCAGCACAGATACGCAGTATTTT
NA TRBJ2-2 TRBV7-9 NA CASSPSGNTGELFF TGTGCCAGCAGCCCCAGCGGGAACACCGGGGAGCTGTTTTTT
once TRBJ2-5 TRBV9 NA CASSPWAGGEETQYF TGTGCCAGCAGCCCCTGGGCAGGGGGGGAAGAGACCCAGTACTTC
NA TRBJ2-1 TRBV4-2 TRBD1 CASSQPGQLNEQFF TGTGCCAGCAGCCAGCCGGGACAGCTTAATGAGCAGTTCTTC
few TRBJ2-2 TRBV9 TRBD1 CASRGQGTDTGELFF TGTGCCAGCAGAGGACAGGGCACGGACACCGGGGAGCTGTTTTTT
few TRBJ2-3 TRBV7-2 TRBD1 CASSPGQAWNTQYF TGTGCCAGCAGCCCAGGACAGGCGTGGAACACGCAGTATTTT
NA TRBJ2-5 TRBV6-7 NA CASTGGEETQYF TGTGCCAGCACTGGCGGAGAAGAGACCCAGTACTTC
few TRBJ2-4 TRBV6-6 NA CATTQTSSNIQYF TGTGCCACCACCCAGACAAGCTCAAACATTCAGTACTTC
many TRBJ2-1 TRBV25-1 NA CASSDPNNEQFF TGTGCCAGCAGCGACCCTAACAATGAGCAGTTCTTC
NA TRBJ2-3 TRBV7-3 TRBD2 CASSSSGSTDTQYF TGTGCCAGCAGCTCTAGCGGGAGCACAGATACGCAGTATTTT
NA TRBJ2-1 TRBV19 TRBD1 CASRGQKGQVGPNEQFF TGTGCCAGTAGGGGACAAAAGGGACAGGTTGGACCCAATGAGCAGTTCTTC
NA TRBJ2-7 TRBV30 NA CAWSPGGHSYEQYF TGTGCCTGGAGTCCCGGGGGGCACTCCTACGAGCAGTACTTC
NA TRBJ1-2 TRBV30 NA CAWIGGYTF TGTGCCTGGATCGGTGGCTACACCTTC
many TRBJ1-1 TRBV7-2 NA CASSLDWEGAFF TGTGCCAGCAGCTTAGATTGGGAAGGAGCTTTCTTT
NA TRBJ2-1 TRBV4-2 TRBD1 CAISPFYRDSYNEQFF TGTGCCATCAGCCCTTTCTACCGGGACAGTTACAATGAGCAGTTCTTC
NA TRBJ2-1 TRBV7-9 TRBD1 CASSFSRDRDEQFF TGTGCCAGCAGCTTCTCCCGGGACAGGGATGAGCAGTTCTTC
few TRBJ1-2 TRBV28 TRBD1 CASSLRDRANYGYTF TGTGCCAGCAGTTTAAGGGACAGGGCAAACTATGGCTACACCTTC
NA TRBJ1-3 TRBV6-5 NA CASSPGTFGNTIYF TGTGCCAGCAGCCCCGGGACATTTGGAAACACCATATATTTT
NA TRBJ2-7 TRBV7-9 TRBD2 CASSFTGTSGLRQYF TGTGCCAGCAGCTTCACCGGGACTAGCGGCCTAAGGCAGTACTTC
few TRBJ1-4 TRBV5-6 NA CASSLQAGTEKLFF TGTGCCAGCAGCTTGCAGGCAGGAACCGAAAAACTGTTTTTT
NA TRBJ2-5 TRBV7-3 NA CASSLTAGARETQYF TGTGCCAGCAGCTTAACGGCGGGCGCGCGGGAGACCCAGTACTTC
few TRBJ2-7 TRBV6-5 NA CASSYPGSFYEQYF TGTGCCAGCAGTTACCCTGGGAGTTTCTACGAGCAGTACTTC
NA TRBJ1-4 TRBV15 NA CATSNPRGGTNEKLFF TGTGCCACCAGCAACCCCCGGGGGGGAACTAATGAAAAACTGTTTTTT
few TRBJ2-3 TRBV30 NA CAWSPGGFQYF TGTGCCTGGAGCCCCGGGGGATTTCAGTATTTT
NA TRBJ2-2 TRBV2 TRBD2 CASRAGTSTTGELFF TGTGCCAGCAGGGCCGGGACTAGCACCACCGGGGAGCTGTTTTTT
NA TRBJ2-7 TRBV18 NA CASSPPTARYEQYF TGTGCCAGCTCACCACCGACGGCTCGGTACGAGCAGTACTTC
NA TRBJ1-1 TRBV7-2 TRBD1 CASSFTGGNTEAFF TGTGCCAGCAGTTTTACAGGGGGGAACACTGAAGCTTTCTTT